These T cell receptor beta chains were read from a single sample in a study of beta chain bispecific antibodies for T cell cancers. No antigens are known for them. TCRdb used MiXCR to reprocess the 5' RACE reads, holding one entry per CDR3 protein. The sample contains 15,000 or so distinct CDR3 sequences, less than 2.5% of which appear only once. Sequencing was performed on healthy donor T cells cultured with leukemia cells. The receptors were gathered from a human donor in good health. Some clones in this sample may be carry-over from other donors' samples. CDR3s include the opening cysteine and the closing phenylalanine or tryptophan. The D gene is left open where the match is weak. Rows may omit the clone size; those that give it use once, few, many or a size class.

TRBJ2-1,TRBD2,many,TRBV18,CASSPNLTYRRGIYNEQFF,TGTGCCAGCTCACCAAACCTCACCTATAGGCGGGGGATATACAATGAGCAGTTCTTC
TRBJ2-2,.,medium-sized,TRBV5-1,CASSLEDRPGELFF,TGCGCCAGCAGCTTGGAGGACCGGCCCGGGGAGCTGTTTTTT
TRBJ2-3,.,.,TRBV30,CAWNRVSTDTQYF,TGTGCCTGGAATCGGGTTAGCACAGATACGCAGTATTTT
TRBJ1-3,TRBD1,many,TRBV7-2,CASSLTGGSGNTIYF,TGTGCCAGCAGCTTAACAGGGGGATCTGGAAACACCATATATTTT
TRBJ2-2,.,many,TRBV27,CASSRRGTGELFF,TGTGCCAGCAGTAGAAGGGGTACTGGGGAGCTGTTTTTT
TRBJ1-6,TRBD1,many,TRBV20-1,CSAREAGGPHLF,TGCAGTGCTAGAGAGGCAGGGGGCCCCCACCTCTTT
TRBJ2-5,.,many,TRBV10-1,CASSEDPVETQYF,TGCGCCAGCAGTGAGGACCCCGTGGAGACCCAGTACTTC
TRBJ2-2,TRBD1,many,TRBV12-5,CASGQGQGVLAGELFF,TGTGCTAGTGGGCAGGGACAGGGAGTATTGGCCGGGGAGCTGTTTTTT
TRBJ1-3,.,many,TRBV27,CASSHQVGDTIYF,TGTGCCAGCAGCCACCAGGTGGGGGACACCATATATTTT
TRBJ2-5,TRBD1,many,TRBV27,CASSYGQGGETQYF,TGTGCCAGCAGTTACGGACAGGGTGGGGAGACCCAGTACTTC
TRBJ2-5,TRBD2,many,TRBV6-5,CASSPLAGGQETQYF,TGTGCCAGCAGTCCTCTAGCGGGGGGACAAGAGACCCAGTACTTC
TRBJ2-1,.,.,TRBV19,CATGDNSYNEQFF,TGTGCCACCGGGGATAACTCCTACAATGAGCAGTTCTTC
TRBJ2-7,.,many,TRBV5-1,CASSWDGAYEQYF,TGCGCCAGCAGCTGGGACGGGGCCTACGAGCAGTACTTC
TRBJ1-1,.,many,TRBV12-3/TRBV12-4,CASSPGQDTEAFF,TGTGCCAGCAGCCCGGGCCAGGACACTGAAGCTTTCTTT
TRBJ2-5,.,many,TRBV18,CASSGISGETQYF,TGTGCCAGCTCAGGGATATCAGGGGAGACCCAGTACTTC
TRBJ1-1,.,many,TRBV5-1,CASSLDNTEAFF,TGCGCCAGCAGCCTAGACAACACTGAAGCTTTCTTT
TRBJ1-5,.,medium-sized,TRBV27,CASSSPFGGHHF,TGTGCCAGCAGTTCCCCATTCGGGGGGCATCATTTT
TRBJ2-5,TRBD2,.,TRBV29-1,CSVAPGGETQYF,TGCAGCGTTGCTCCGGGAGGAGAGACCCAGTACTTC
TRBJ2-7,.,many,TRBV6-5,CASSDGPQILGTASYEQYF,TGTGCCAGCAGTGATGGTCCCCAAATCCTCGGGACCGCCTCCTACGAGCAGTACTTC
TRBJ1-5,TRBD1,many,TRBV7-3,CASSLGQSNQPQHF,TGTGCCAGCAGCTTGGGACAGAGCAATCAGCCCCAGCATTTT
TRBJ2-1,TRBD2,many,TRBV4-1,CASSQAPGLAHQNEQFF,TGCGCCAGCAGCCAGGCCCCGGGACTAGCCCACCAAAATGAGCAGTTCTTC
TRBJ1-2,.,many,TRBV18,CASSLGQANYGYTF,TGTGCCAGCTCCCTCGGACAAGCTAACTATGGCTACACCTTC
TRBJ1-1,.,many,TRBV29-1,CSVAGVVLNTEAFF,TGCAGCGTTGCTGGGGTTGTACTGAACACTGAAGCTTTCTTT
TRBJ1-2,.,many,TRBV30,CAWSVLSSGGYTF,TGTGCCTGGAGTGTTTTGTCCTCGGGTGGCTACACCTTC
TRBJ1-1,.,many,TRBV29-1,CSVEEPGRTEAFF,TGCAGCGTTGAAGAGCCGGGGCGCACTGAAGCTTTCTTT
TRBJ1-2,TRBD1,many,TRBV12-3/TRBV12-4,CANTRGDRAFDGYTF,TGTGCCAACACCAGAGGGGACAGGGCCTTTGATGGCTACACCTTC
TRBJ2-1,TRBD2,medium-sized,TRBV3-1,CASSLVFSGGVHYNEQFF,TGTGCCAGCAGCCTTGTATTTAGCGGGGGGGTTCACTACAATGAGCAGTTCTTC